This is a list of T cell receptor beta chains from one sample in a study of blood T cell repertoires in COVID-19. Measured with immunoSEQ multiplex PCR; TCRdb has only the in-frame clones, and not every one. The table shows 90,000 to 130,000 clones, with 76% occurring only once. The sample taken for sequencing was peripheral blood. The receptors here all came from a woman over 75 with acute or convalescent COVID-19. Both conserved end residues are part of each CDR3. Fields, in order: J gene, D gene, V gene, clone size, CDR3 protein, CDR3 DNA. D genes are given only for firm matches. Some rows have no size entry. The others give once, few or many, or a class for an expanded clone.

>TRBJ2-1|.|TRBV27|.
CASSPLAVNEQFF
TGTGCCAGCAGTCCTCTTGCGGTGAATGAGCAGTTCTTC
>TRBJ1-2|.|TRBV2|many
CASRDTPNYGYTF
TGTGCCAGCAGAGACACCCCCAACTATGGCTACACCTTC
>TRBJ1-3|.|TRBV30|few
CAWSSLGASGNTIYF
TGTGCCTGGAGTTCGTTGGGGGCCTCTGGAAACACCATATATTTT
>TRBJ1-2|.|TRBV7-3|.
CASSVQGDLGYTF
TGTGCCAGCAGCGTACAGGGAGACTTGGGCTACACCTTC
>TRBJ1-5|.|TRBV4-3|.
CASSQDLGSGPQHF
TGCGCCAGCAGCCAAGATCTGGGCTCCGGGCCCCAGCATTTT
>TRBJ2-3|.|TRBV11-2|few
CASSLPGLDTQYF
TGTGCCAGCAGCTTACCTGGACTCGATACGCAGTATTTT
>TRBJ2-3|TRBD2|TRBV5-4|.
CASSLVGSGGSSTDTQYF
TGTGCCAGCAGCTTGGTCGGTAGCGGGGGGTCCAGCACAGATACGCAGTATTTT
>TRBJ2-1|TRBD2|TRBV5-5|.
CASSLASGSYNEQFF
TGTGCCAGCAGCTTAGCTAGCGGCTCCTACAATGAGCAGTTCTTC
>TRBJ2-5|.|TRBV6-5|.
CASRPPRGRRETQYF
TGTGCCAGCAGACCGCCCAGGGGAAGGAGAGAGACCCAGTACTTC
>TRBJ1-1|.|TRBV7-2|.
CASSLALMRGIEAFF
TGTGCCAGCAGCTTAGCGCTAATGCGGGGAATTGAAGCTTTCTTT
>TRBJ2-5|.|TRBV7-3|.
CASSSGLERETQYF
TGTGCCAGCAGCTCAGGACTGGAACGGGAGACCCAGTACTTC
>TRBJ2-5|TRBD2|TRBV4-2|.
CASSQDRGFGGGQETQYF
TGTGCCAGCAGCCAAGATCGGGGATTCGGGGGGGGCCAAGAGACCCAGTACTTC
>TRBJ1-2|.|TRBV9|.
CASSAPTVNYGYTF
TGTGCCAGCAGCGCCCCGACAGTTAACTATGGCTACACCTTC
>TRBJ1-1|.|TRBV28|.
CASKLQGYTEAFF
TGTGCCAGCAAATTACAGGGTTACACTGAAGCTTTCTTT
>TRBJ1-1|.|TRBV29-1|few
CSVVENTEAFF
TGCAGCGTGGTAGAGAACACTGAAGCTTTCTTT
>TRBJ2-1|TRBD2|TRBV4-3|.
CASSERASGSRYNEQFF
TGCGCCAGCAGCGAAAGGGCTAGCGGGAGCAGGTACAATGAGCAGTTCTTC
>TRBJ1-5|TRBD1|TRBV27|.
CASSAGGAVQPQHF
TGTGCCAGCAGTGCAGGGGGCGCGGTCCAGCCCCAGCATTTT
>TRBJ2-7|TRBD1|TRBV29-1|.
CSVEGQGTYEQYF
TGCAGCGTGGAGGGACAGGGTACCTACGAGCAGTACTTC
>TRBJ1-4|.|TRBV28|few
CASSRVIEKLFF
TGTGCCAGCAGCAGGGTAATTGAAAAACTGTTTTTT
>TRBJ1-2|.|TRBV5-8|few
CASSPTGTPEGYGYTF
TGTGCCAGCAGCCCAACGGGGACACCCGAGGGCTATGGCTACACCTTC
>TRBJ2-3|TRBD1|TRBV3-1/TRBV3-2|.
CASSPRQGPTTDTQYF
TGTGCCAGCAGCCCCAGACAGGGGCCGACGACAGATACGCAGTATTTT
>TRBJ1-6|.|TRBV11-2|.
CASSLGQEGSYNSPLHF
TGTGCCAGCAGCTTAGGACAGGAAGGCTCCTATAATTCACCCCTCCACTTT
>TRBJ2-6|TRBD1|TRBV19|.
CASSPGQGASGANVLTF
TGTGCCAGTAGTCCGGGACAGGGGGCCTCTGGGGCCAACGTCCTGACTTTC
>TRBJ1-4|TRBD1|TRBV29-1|.
CTGTTGPNEKLFF
TGTACGGGGACGACAGGGCCGAATGAAAAACTGTTTTTT
>TRBJ2-7|TRBD2|TRBV2|.
CASSTSGARIYEQYF
TGTGCCAGCAGCACTAGCGGGGCGAGAATCTACGAGCAGTACTTC
>TRBJ2-3|TRBD2|TRBV10-2|once
CASSEFTSGGTSTDTQYF
TGCGCCAGCAGTGAGTTTACTAGCGGGGGAACTAGCACAGATACGCAGTATTTT
>TRBJ1-4|.|TRBV2|.
CASSEQGEKLFF
TGTGCCAGCAGTGAACAGGGAGAAAAACTGTTTTTT
>TRBJ1-2|.|TRBV27|.
CASSFRTGGLNYGYTF
TGTGCCAGCAGTTTCCGGACGGGAGGACTTAACTATGGCTACACCTTC
>TRBJ2-3|TRBD1|TRBV28|.
CASSSGQGALDTQYF
TGTGCCAGCAGTTCGGGACAGGGGGCGTTAGATACGCAGTATTTT
>TRBJ2-1|TRBD2|TRBV30|.
CATTLAGGVYSEQFF
TGTGCCACAACCTTAGCGGGGGGGGTCTACTCTGAGCAGTTCTTC
>TRBJ1-1|.|TRBV20-1|.
CSTPGGGEAFF
TGCAGCACGCCGGGGGGTGGTGAAGCTTTCTTT
>TRBJ2-2|TRBD2|TRBV5-8|.
CASSTTSGGPGNTGELFF
TGTGCCAGCAGCACGACTAGCGGGGGGCCAGGGAACACCGGGGAGCTGTTTTTT
>TRBJ2-1|.|TRBV29-1|.
CSVERGRPAGEQFF
TGCAGCGTTGAGCGCGGGCGGCCGGCGGGTGAGCAGTTCTTC
>TRBJ2-3|.|TRBV9|.
CASSPQLGRADTQYF
TGTGCCAGCAGCCCCCAACTGGGCAGGGCGGATACGCAGTATTTT
>TRBJ1-5|.|TRBV6-2/TRBV6-3|.
CASSPADRRDQPQHF
TGTGCCAGCAGCCCGGCCGACAGGCGCGATCAGCCCCAGCATTTT
>TRBJ2-1|TRBD2|TRBV7-3|.
CASSLGLAGGNEQFF
TGTGCCAGCAGCTTAGGACTAGCGGGGGGCAATGAGCAGTTCTTC
>TRBJ2-1|.|TRBV10-1|.
CASSAFRGNEQFF
TGCGCCAGCAGTGCGTTCCGGGGGAATGAGCAGTTCTTC
>TRBJ2-3|.|TRBV7-2|.
CASSLGSYLRTDTQYF
TGTGCCAGCAGCTTAGGGTCCTATCTCCGCACAGATACGCAGTATTTT
>TRBJ1-2|.|TRBV3-1/TRBV3-2|.
CASSPSGNYGYTF
TGTGCCAGCAGCCCCTCGGGGAACTATGGCTACACCTTC
>TRBJ2-7|.|TRBV29-1|.
CSVETPSSYEQYF
TGCAGCGTTGAAACTCCTTCCTCCTACGAGCAGTACTTC
>TRBJ2-3|.|TRBV27|.
CASSLSGVVATDTQYF
TGTGCCAGCAGTTTATCGGGCGTGGTAGCGACAGATACGCAGTATTTT
>TRBJ2-2|.|TRBV7-2|many
CASSTGQSTGELFF
TGTGCCAGCAGCACCGGACAGAGCACCGGGGAGCTGTTTTTT
>TRBJ1-4|TRBD1|TRBV12-3/TRBV12-4|.
CASGTALEKLFF
TGTGCCAGCGGGACAGCCCTTGAAAAACTGTTTTTT
>TRBJ2-6|.|TRBV2|.
CASRLLTGANVLTF
TGTGCCAGCCGCCTACTTACTGGGGCCAACGTCCTGACTTTC
>TRBJ2-3|TRBD2|TRBV12-5|.
CASGLGEGDYTDTQYF
TGTGCTAGTGGTTTAGGGGAGGGAGACTACACAGATACGCAGTATTTT